These 20 T cell receptor beta chains were sequenced from one sample in a study of CD8 T cells in Susac syndrome (dated by TCRdb to 2018 to 2020). Library prep was done by the immunoSEQ multiplex PCR assay. RNA was extracted using the RNeasy kit, and about 0.5 to 1 ug of the RNA was reverse transcribed with random hexamers. The public sequencing data were trimmed at Q25 with fastp and processed into clonotypes with MiXCR by TCRdb, which kept only in-frame beta chains. Each record represents a unique CDR3 protein, reported with the most common genes and DNA among its rows. For this sample the table gives 170,000 or so distinct CDR3 sequences, of which 85% to 95% were detected only once. Of the sample, approximately 0.099% is held by the ten largest clones. Material: CD4+ T cells from PBMCs. The receptors shown here come from a human donor with Susac syndrome.

The chain is built from TRBV7-2 and TRBJ2-7; TRBD2 matches 12 bases. V gave up 1 base and J gave up 4 bases; unmatched junction bases: 5. CDR1 SGHTA and CDR2 FQGNSA come from the germline V gene. The CDR3 covers 16 residues. As DNA, the CDR3 is TGTGCCAGCAGCTTAGGACTAGCGGGAGAAGGGTACGAGCAGTACTTC. It translates to CASSLGLAGEGYEQYF.

The chain combines TRBV29-1 with TRBJ2-7; 12 positions match TRBD2. Germline CDR1 SQVTM, CDR2 ANQGSEA. This CDR3 spans 13 amino acids. V shed 3 bases, J shed 8 bases, and the junction held 5 bases outside the gene matches. In DNA, the CDR3 is TGCAGCGTTGAGACTAGCGGGAGTAACCAGCAGTACTTC. This codes for CSVETSGSNQQYF.

This sequence joins TRBV28 and TRBJ1-1; D is unclear. Germline-derived CDR1 and CDR2 are MDHEN and SYDVKM. Trimming took 5 bases from V and 3 from J, leaving 16 bases between them. The CDR3 length is 15 residues. The CDR3: CASSRRGRWDTEAFF. The CDR3 nucleotides are TGTGCCAGCAGTCGCCGCGGTAGATGGGACACTGAAGCTTTCTTT.

In this sample, this clonotype turned up once. The CDR3, as DNA: TGCAGCGTCCGGACAGGGAATCAGCCCCAGCATTTT. Protein: CSVRTGNQPQHF. The chain joins TRBV29-1 to TRBJ1-5, with 8 bases fitting TRBD1. From germline, CDR1 is SQVTM and CDR2 ANQGSEA. Trimming at V came to 6 bases and at J to 4 bases, leaving 2 bases not matched to a gene. The CDR3 has 12 residues.

The chain employs TRBV30 and TRBJ1-2; D is undetermined. V was cut by 0 bases and J by 2 bases, with 10 bases left in between. This CDR3 has 14 residues. Germline-derived CDR1 and CDR2 are GTSNPN and SVGIG (reference sequence). The chain's CDR3 is CAWSVGRPNYGYTF. DNA for the CDR3: TGTGCCTGGAGTGTAGGACGCCCGAACTATGGCTACACCTTC.

The table lists this clonotype with a few counts. CDR3 sequence reads: CASSPRDREAFF. In DNA, the CDR3 is TGTGCCAGCAGCCCCCGGGACAGGGAAGCTTTCTTT. The chain couples TRBV4-2 to TRBJ1-1, with 8 bases aligning to TRBD1. CDR3 length: 12 residues. Germline CDR1 and CDR2: LGHNA and YNFKEQ. Losses at the gene ends were 4 bases for V and 8 bases for J; bases not matched to a gene: 3.

The gene calls are TRBV20-1 and TRBJ2-2, with TRBD2 identical over 11 bases. The CDR3 totals 16 residues. Germline CDR1 is DFQATT and CDR2 is SNEGSKA (reference sequence). J gave up 1 base and V 2 bases, and 3 bases lay outside the gene matches. DNA of the CDR3: TGCAGTGCTAGACGCGGACTAGCGGGGAACACCGGGGAGCTGTTTTTT. Protein sequence: CSARRGLAGNTGELFF.

This clonotype was seen only once. This rearrangement joins TRBV5-1 to TRBJ1-2; 8 nucleotides line up with TRBD1. The CDR3 totals 15 residues. V lost 0 bases to trimming and J lost 5 bases; unmatched junction nucleotides: 6. CDR1 and CDR2 (germline): SGHRS, YFSETQ. CDR3 DNA: TGCGCCAGCAGCTTGGTTCAGGGGGCAGGGTATGGCTACACCTTC. It yields the protein CASSLVQGAGYGYTF. The entire variable domain, with the rest obtained from reference TRBV5-1 and TRBJ1-2, is as follows: KAGVTQTPRYLIKTRGQQVTLSCSPISGHRSVSWYQQTPGQGLQFLFEYFSETQRNKGNFPGRFSGRQFSNSRSEMNVSTLELGDSALYLCASSLVQGAGYGYTFGSGTRLTVV.

This chain connects TRBV19 to TRBJ2-1, with TRBD1 identical over 8 bases. Germline CDR1 and CDR2: LNHDA and SQIVND (reference sequence). V shed 7 bases, J shed 7 bases, and the junction held 9 bases outside the gene matches. CDR3 length equals 14 residues. The CDR3 reads CASTEGTGGNEQFF. DNA of the CDR3: TGTGCCAGTACCGAGGGGACAGGCGGTAATGAGCAGTTCTTC.

The rearrangement uses TRBV29-1 and TRBJ2-1; a weak D match, TRBD2 (5 bases). The germline V gene encodes CDR1 SQVTM and CDR2 ANQGSEA. The CDR3 contains 14 residues. Trimming took off 4 bases at V and 6 bases at J, with 16 bases between the two ends. The CDR3: CSVGNRGSGNEQFF. CDR3 nucleotide sequence: TGCAGCGTTGGTAATCGGGGTTCTGGCAATGAGCAGTTCTTC.

The rearrangement joins TRBV11-2 to TRBJ1-2; the match to TRBD1 covers 8 bases. From germline, CDR1 is SGHAT and CDR2 FQNNGV. V lost 4 bases and J lost 8; bases outside the gene matches: 15. This CDR3 is 16 amino acids long. CDR3 sequence: CASSSLRQRTGRGYTF. Written as DNA, the CDR3 is TGTGCCAGCAGCTCTCTTCGACAGAGGACAGGGAGAGGCTACACCTTC.

V usage is TRBV13 and J usage is TRBJ2-2; tentatively, D is TRBD2 (6 bases). This CDR3 comprises 13 residues. Germline CDR1 reads PRHDT; CDR2 reads FYEKMQ (reference sequence). The V gene lost 5 bases and the J gene lost 6 bases, with 10 bases spanning the gap. CDR3 amino acids: CASSPRRAGELFF. CDR3 in DNA: TGTGCCAGCAGCCCACGGAGGGCCGGGGAGCTGTTTTTT.

This chain links TRBV18 with TRBJ1-2; D is unclear. The CDR3 runs 12 residues. V lost 2 bases and J lost 8, with 9 bases in between. Germline CDR1 is KGHSH and CDR2 is LQKENI. CDR3 amino acids: CASSPGSEGYTF. CDR3 DNA sequence: TGTGCCAGCTCACCAGGTAGCGAGGGCTACACCTTC.

The V and J genes are TRBV6-6 and TRBJ2-3, with D unresolved. Germline V gives CDR1 MNHNY, CDR2 SVGAGI (reference sequence). V lost 4 bases and J 6 bases, leaving 17 bases between the germline ends. This CDR3 is built from 15 residues. Here the CDR3 reads CASSLGGAGLDTQYF. The CDR3 bases are TGTGCCAGCAGTTTAGGCGGCGCTGGATTGGATACGCAGTATTTT.

In DNA form, the CDR3 reads TGTGCCAGCAGATCCGGGACAGGGGGTTCCTACGAGCAGTACTTC. Its translation is CASRSGTGGSYEQYF. The rearrangement joins TRBV6-6 to TRBJ2-7, with TRBD1 matching over 11 bases. The CDR3 runs 15 residues. Germline CDR1 MNHNY, CDR2 SVGAGI (reference sequence). Trimming took 6 bases from V and 1 from J; bases not matched to a gene: 5.

This clonotype was counted a single time. The CDR3 nucleotides are TGTGCCAGCAGTTTGAGCACTAGCGGGAGACGGCGCAATGAGCAGTTCTTC. Its translation is CASSLSTSGRRRNEQFF. V and J are TRBV28 and TRBJ2-1; 11 nucleotides line up with TRBD2. The CDR3 has 17 residues. The germline V gene encodes CDR1 MDHEN and CDR2 SYDVKM. J was trimmed by 6 bases and V by 3 bases; bases with no gene match: 10.

In its sample, this clonotype was seen once. The V gene is TRBV20-1, the J gene TRBJ2-2; 9 bases map to TRBD2. The V gene end was trimmed by 7 bases and the J gene end by 2 bases; junction bases not matched to a gene: 2. The CDR3 runs 13 residues. The germline CDR1 and CDR2 sequences are DFQATT and SNEGSKA (reference sequence). CDR3 residues: CSGLAENTGELFF. The CDR3 DNA sequence: TGCAGTGGACTAGCGGAAAACACCGGGGAGCTGTTTTTT.

The V call is TRBV4-3, the J call TRBJ1-2, with D possibly matching TRBD1 (5 bases). Germline lookup yields CDR1 LGHNA and CDR2 YSLEER. The V and J ends lost 5 bases and 8 bases respectively, with 12 bases between them. This CDR3 has 12 residues. CDR3 DNA sequence: TGCGCCAGCAGCAATCAGGGAATAGGCTACACCTTC. It codes for CASSNQGIGYTF.

The chain is built from TRBV6-6 and TRBJ2-5; TRBD1 might be the D (6 bases). V was shortened by 2 bases and J by 3 bases, with 13 bases between the two germline ends. CDR3 size: 15 residues. From germline, CDR1 is MNHNY and CDR2 SVGAGI (reference sequence). The CDR3 DNA is TGTGCCAGCAGTTACGCAGGGGCCCGGAAAGAGACCCAGTACTTC. Amino acids: CASSYAGARKETQYF.

This clonotype was recorded once. This chain links TRBV30 with TRBJ1-2; no clear D gene. Between the trimmed V and J ends, which lost 5 bases and 2 bases, there was a span of 15 bases. This CDR3 is 14 amino acids long. The germline V gene has CDR1 GTSNPN and CDR2 SVGIG (reference sequence). The CDR3, as DNA: TGTGCCTGGTTCCGTTTACCCGAAAACTATGGCTACACCTTC. Protein: CAWFRLPENYGYTF.